This note documents a single T cell receptor beta chain sequence. No antigen is known for it. This same CDR3 is encoded by further DNA sequences in the sample. This record comes from a study of T cells in localized non-small cell lung cancer. The germline CDR1 and CDR2 sequences are SGHRS and YFSETQ. This CDR3 has 14 amino acids. V gave up 0 bases and J gave up 7 bases, with 10 bases separating them. Some clones are missing from TCRdb's copy, which holds only in-frame ones; the method was immunoSEQ multiplex PCR. In the table there are around 91,000 clones, 80% to 90% of which are singletons. Study-wide points: Paired adjacent lung recovered a median approximately 57 of the top 100 tumor clones. Compared with tumor, uninvolved adjacent lung displayed greater T cell clonality, ranking highest overall. As only one tumor region underwent sequencing, heterogeneity remains possible.

The receptor was isolated from a man aged 35 to 69 with stage I squamous cell lung carcinoma. The sequenced sample was peripheral blood, obtained before any cancer treatment. The gene calls are TRBV5-1 and TRBJ1-4, with a tentative D call TRBD1 (5 bases). The CDR3 DNA is TGCGCCAGCAGCTTGGGGGGACTCGGTGAAAAACTGTTTTTT. Amino acids: CASSLGGLGEKLFF.